The rows below give T cell receptor beta chains drawn from one sample of a study of brain T cells in children with intractable seizures. Measured with immunoSEQ multiplex PCR; TCRdb has only the in-frame clones, and not every one. The sample holds 50,000 to 75,000 clones, roughly 95% seen once. The sample consisted of peripheral blood, taken at surgery. These receptors all come from a boy in the first two years of life with focal cortical dysplasia and intractable seizures. CDR3s include the opening cysteine and the closing phenylalanine or tryptophan. The D gene is left open where the match is weak. Not every row has a clone size; where given, it reads once, few, many or a size class.

J gene,D gene,clone size,V gene,CDR3 DNA,CDR3 protein
TRBJ2-5,.,.,TRBV5-4,TGTGCCAGCAGCTTGTTAGGGCTTACCCCACAAGAGACCCAGTACTTC,CASSLLGLTPQETQYF
TRBJ2-7,TRBD2,.,TRBV5-1,TGCGCCAGCAGCAAATCTAGCGGGAGGAGGGCGGGTTACGAGCAGTACTTC,CASSKSSGRRAGYEQYF
TRBJ2-7,.,.,TRBV11-1,TGTGCCAGCAGCTTAGCCCTAGGATTCTCCTACGAGCAGTACTTC,CASSLALGFSYEQYF
TRBJ1-6,.,once,TRBV19,TGTGCCAGTACTTCTCAGATCTTTCCTTCCTATAATTCACCCCTCCACTTT,CASTSQIFPSYNSPLHF
TRBJ2-7,TRBD1,.,TRBV7-8,TGTGCCAGCAGCTTCCGGACAGGTCCCTACGAGCAGTACTTC,CASSFRTGPYEQYF
TRBJ1-2,.,once,TRBV28,TGTGCCAGCAGTTTTGGGCATCAGCGGGGCTACACCTTC,CASSFGHQRGYTF
TRBJ2-2,.,.,TRBV11-1,TGTGCCAGCAGCCCTCGAGTAGCGGTAAACACCGGGGAGCTGTTTTTT,CASSPRVAVNTGELFF
TRBJ2-1,.,.,TRBV27,TGTGCCAGCAGTCCCTTGGCCACATGGGACAATGAGCAGTTCTTC,CASSPLATWDNEQFF
TRBJ1-1,.,.,TRBV10-3,TGTGCCTCGGCGGGTCTTAGCACTGAAGCTTTCTTT,CASAGLSTEAFF
TRBJ1-3,.,.,TRBV4-1,TGCGCCAGCAGCCTTTCTTATCGTGGCAGCTCTGGAAACACCATATATTTT,CASSLSYRGSSGNTIYF
TRBJ2-2,.,.,TRBV23-1,TGCGCCAGCAGTCAAACGCTGGGACGGGACACCGGGGAGCTGTTTTTT,CASSQTLGRDTGELFF
TRBJ2-3,.,.,TRBV27,TGTGCCAGCAGTTCGACAGATACGCAGTATTTT,CASSSTDTQYF
TRBJ2-3,.,.,TRBV6-5,TGTGCCAGCAACCGGGGGCTGGCAGATACGCAGTATTTT,CASNRGLADTQYF
TRBJ2-3,TRBD1,.,TRBV7-2,TGTGCCAGCAGCTTAGACAGGGGGCGCACAGATACGCAGTATTTT,CASSLDRGRTDTQYF
TRBJ2-5,.,once,TRBV7-2,TGTGCCAGCAGCCGCAGGCGGGGTGGGGAGACCCAGTACTTC,CASSRRRGGETQYF
TRBJ2-5,TRBD2,.,TRBV14,TGTGCCAGCAGAATAGCGGGATCGGAGACCCAGTACTTC,CASRIAGSETQYF
TRBJ1-2,.,.,TRBV2,TGTGCCAGCAGTGAGGGTTATGGCTACACCTTC,CASSEGYGYTF
TRBJ1-5,TRBD1,.,TRBV5-1,TGCGCCAGCAGCTTGGCCAAGGACAGGTTTATACACGATCAGCCCCAGCATTTT,CASSLAKDRFIHDQPQHF
TRBJ2-3,.,.,TRBV5-5,TGTGCCAGCAGCTTTAGGGGGGCGTGCTTCCTGTATTTT,CASSFRGACFLYF
TRBJ2-3,.,.,TRBV9,TGTGCCAGCAGCCTGGGTAGGGCAGATACGCAGTATTTT,CASSLGRADTQYF
TRBJ1-2,.,.,TRBV18,TGTGCCAGCTCACCTAAGGAACTTATAGGGACTAACTATGGCTACACCTTC,CASSPKELIGTNYGYTF
TRBJ2-1,TRBD2,once,TRBV7-9,TGTGCCAGCAGCACTCTAGCGGGGGCGTACAATGAGCAGTTCTTC,CASSTLAGAYNEQFF
TRBJ1-3,.,.,TRBV7-8,TGTGCCAGCAGCTTAGCCGGAGGCGGGTCTGGAAACACCATATATTTT,CASSLAGGGSGNTIYF
TRBJ1-5,TRBD1,.,TRBV2,TGTGCCAGCACAAGAACAGGGGCTCAGCCCCAGCATTTT,CASTRTGAQPQHF
TRBJ2-7,TRBD1,.,TRBV27,TGTGCCAGCAGTTCCCTTTTGGACAGGGACTACGAGCAGTACTTC,CASSSLLDRDYEQYF
TRBJ1-3,.,once,TRBV25-1,TGTGCCAGCACAGGGGATTGGGGAAACACCATATATTTT,CASTGDWGNTIYF
TRBJ2-3,.,few,TRBV11-1,TGTGCCAGCAGCGTAGAGTATACGCAGTATTTT,CASSVEYTQYF
TRBJ1-6,TRBD1,few,TRBV7-9,TGTGCCAGCAGCTCGACAGGGACTAATTCACCCCTCCACTTT,CASSSTGTNSPLHF
TRBJ2-3,.,.,TRBV5-6,TGTGCCAGCAGCTTGCGAGGACGACCTTTGGGCCCTGGCACAGATACGCAGTATTTT,CASSLRGRPLGPGTDTQYF
TRBJ2-7,TRBD2,.,TRBV7-9,TGTGCCAGCAGCCGCATCCCCCCGAGCGGGGCCCGGGACGAGCAGTACTTC,CASSRIPPSGARDEQYF
TRBJ2-7,TRBD1,.,TRBV29-1,TGCAGCGTTGCATGGGGGACAGGGGGCAGTTACGAGCAGTACTTC,CSVAWGTGGSYEQYF
TRBJ2-7,TRBD1,once,TRBV27,TGTGCCAGCAGAGTAACCGGGACAGGGGGTACCGAGCAGTACTTC,CASRVTGTGGTEQYF
TRBJ1-2,TRBD1,.,TRBV18,TGTGCCAGCTCACCACTCGGGCAGGGGGAGTATGGCTACACCTTC,CASSPLGQGEYGYTF
TRBJ1-2,.,.,TRBV19,TGTGCCAGTAGTCCCGGGGTAGGGAACTATGGCTACACCTTC,CASSPGVGNYGYTF
TRBJ1-1,TRBD1,.,TRBV4-3,TGCGCCAGCAGCCCGGGACAGGGATGGATGAACACTGAAGCTTTCTTT,CASSPGQGWMNTEAFF
TRBJ1-2,TRBD1,.,TRBV2,TGTGCCACCGGGTCCCGGACAGGGCGGATTGGCTACACCTTC,CATGSRTGRIGYTF
TRBJ2-5,.,.,TRBV5-1,TGCGCCAGCAGCTTCCCGAACAGGGCGGAGACCCAGTACTTC,CASSFPNRAETQYF
TRBJ1-6,TRBD1,.,TRBV25-1,TGTGCCAGCAGTGGAGGGACAGGGTATTATTCACCCCTCCACTTT,CASSGGTGYYSPLHF
TRBJ2-7,TRBD1,.,TRBV5-1,TGCGCCAGCAGCTCATATTCAGGGGGCCCACTTTACGAGCAGTACTTC,CASSSYSGGPLYEQYF
TRBJ2-7,.,.,TRBV4-2,TGTGCCAGCAGCCAAGTAAGTTCGGGGACGAACTACGAGCAGTACTTC,CASSQVSSGTNYEQYF